The 5 T cell receptor beta chains below come from one sample, sequenced in a study of shared clonotypes between healthy human individuals. Sequencing used immunoSEQ multiplex PCR; TCRdb keeps in-frame clones, though not all of them. The sample contains under 650,000 clones, 90% to 97% of which appear only once. The sample was naive CD4+ T cells sorted from blood. As for subset: CD45RA+ positively selected. The origin of the receptors is a woman younger than 45 in good health.

V usage is TRBV7-9 and J usage is TRBJ1-6; D remains ambiguous. V dropped 7 bases and J dropped 5 bases, with 9 bases sitting between them. CDR1 SEHNR and CDR2 FQNEAQ come from the germline V gene (reference sequence). The CDR3 loop spans 13 amino acids. DNA of the CDR3: TGTGCCAGCACCCTAGGAGATAATTCACCCCTCCACTTT. It encodes CASTLGDNSPLHF.

The V call is TRBV30, the J call TRBJ2-7; TRBD1 matches at 7 bases. Germline CDR1 GTSNPN, CDR2 SVGIG (reference sequence). The CDR3 spans 13 residues. V gave up 5 bases and J gave up 5 bases; unmatched junction bases: 9. In nucleotides, the CDR3 is TGTGCCTGGGATTTAGAAACAGGGGACGAGCAGTACTTC. This encodes CAWDLETGDEQYF.

The rearrangement links TRBV7-9 to TRBJ1-2; 9 bases are shared with TRBD1. Germline CDR1 SEHNR, CDR2 FQNEAQ (reference sequence). CDR3 length: 16 amino acids. The V and J ends lost 5 bases and 5 bases, in that order; junction bases with no gene match: 12. The CDR3 DNA is TGTGCCAGCAGCGGAAGACCGGGACAGGGAGGTTATGGCTACACCTTC. The encoded protein is CASSGRPGQGGYGYTF.

The rearrangement links TRBV5-1 to TRBJ2-7; D is possibly TRBD1 (7 bases). Germline-derived CDR1 and CDR2 are SGHRS and YFSETQ. The CDR3 loop spans 14 amino acids. Trimming took off 4 bases at V and 6 bases at J, with 17 bases between the two ends. The CDR3 reads CASSGGGDPPEQYF. The CDR3 region has the DNA TGCGCCAGCAGCGGAGGGGGCGACCCACCCGAGCAGTACTTC. Full variable domain (missing parts from reference TRBV5-1 and TRBJ2-7): KAGVTQTPRYLIKTRGQQVTLSCSPISGHRSVSWYQQTPGQGLQFLFEYFSETQRNKGNFPGRFSGRQFSNSRSEMNVSTLELGDSALYLCASSGGGDPPEQYFGPGTRLTVT.

The CDR3 spells CASSPRGTSGSEFF. The CDR3 nucleotides are TGTGCCAGCAGTCCCCGAGGGACTAGCGGGAGTGAGTTCTTC. The gene calls are TRBV2 and TRBJ2-1, with TRBD2 matching 14 bases. Trimming at V came to 5 bases and at J to 14 bases, leaving 8 bases not matched to a gene. Germline V gene sequence: CDR1 SNHLY, CDR2 FYNNEI. The CDR3 contains 14 residues.